This TCR beta chain derives from a study of blood T cell repertoires in COVID-19. The wider study: COVID-19 samples from acute and convalescent phases originated in the United States, Italy and Spain.

Under the authors' procedure: Reference gene primers were amplified, and this amplification served to estimate nucleated cell counts. The data were produced by immunoSEQ multiplex PCR, yet TCRdb's version contains in-frame clones alone and is incomplete. Clone size and V and J calls were adopted from that table, with D and trimming inferred from the DNA. The sample includes about 480,000 clones, roughly 87% of them seen just once. Germline values: CDR1 MGHDK, CDR2 SYGVNS. The CDR3 is made up of 12 amino acids. Deletions cut 2 bases from V and 13 bases from J, with 11 bases between. The chain recombines TRBV25-1 with TRBJ2-2; D is ambiguous. Sequencing used peripheral blood. The sequence was obtained from a man aged 18 to 30 with COVID-19, enrolled during active disease. DNA of the CDR3: TGTGCCAGCAGTGAAGGATGGGCAGGGCTGTTTTTT. It yields the protein CASSEGWAGLFF.